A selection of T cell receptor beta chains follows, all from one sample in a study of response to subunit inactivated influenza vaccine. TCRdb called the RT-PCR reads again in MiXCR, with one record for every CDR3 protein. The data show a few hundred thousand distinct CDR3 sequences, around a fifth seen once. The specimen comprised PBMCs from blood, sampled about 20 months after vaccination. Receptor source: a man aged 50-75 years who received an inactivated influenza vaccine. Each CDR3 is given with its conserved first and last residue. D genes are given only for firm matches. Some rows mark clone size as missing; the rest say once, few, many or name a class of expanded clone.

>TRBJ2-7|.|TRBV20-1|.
TGCAGTGCTAGTGAGGGGCCTACTCGGCAGCAGTACTTC
CSASEGPTRQQYF
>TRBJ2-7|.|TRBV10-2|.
TGCGCCAGCGCCTGGGGGGATTTAAGTAGCGAGCAGTACTTC
CASAWGDLSSEQYF
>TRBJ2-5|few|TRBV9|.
TGTGCCAGCAGCCCCGTACACGGGAGTTTTGAGACCCAGTACTTC
CASSPVHGSFETQYF
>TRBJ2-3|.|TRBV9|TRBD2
TGTGCCAGCAGCGTACTTCCGGGACTAGCGGGGGACCCACATACGCAGTATTTT
CASSVLPGLAGDPHTQYF
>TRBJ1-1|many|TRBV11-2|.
TGTGCCAGCAGCTTCCGGGGGCCGGGGATGAACACTGAAGCTTTCTTT
CASSFRGPGMNTEAFF
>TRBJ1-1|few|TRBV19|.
TGTGCCAGTAGTATTTCCGGGACATTGAACACTGAAGCTTTCTTT
CASSISGTLNTEAFF
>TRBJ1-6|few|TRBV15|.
TGTGCCACCAGCATTGACAGCGGGTCACCCCTCCACTTT
CATSIDSGSPLHF
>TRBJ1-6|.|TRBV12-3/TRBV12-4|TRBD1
TGTGCCAGCAGTCCGACCGGGACAGGGGATTCACCCCTCCACTTT
CASSPTGTGDSPLHF
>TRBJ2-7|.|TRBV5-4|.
TGTGCCAGCAGCCCCAGTAAGCTAGAATCGAACGAGCAGTACTTC
CASSPSKLESNEQYF
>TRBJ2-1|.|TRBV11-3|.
TGTGCCAGCAGTTTTGGGGGTGAGCAGTTCTTC
CASSFGGEQFF
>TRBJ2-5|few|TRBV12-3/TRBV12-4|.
TGTGCCAGCATGATGAACCCCGGAATAGCGCAAGAGACCCAGTACTTC
CASMMNPGIAQETQYF
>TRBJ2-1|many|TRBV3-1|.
TGTGCCAGCAGCCAATCTGCCTACAGGGTTTCCTACAATGAGCAGTTCTTC
CASSQSAYRVSYNEQFF
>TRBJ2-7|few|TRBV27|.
TGTGCCAGTAAATCAGCCTACGAGCAGTACTTC
CASKSAYEQYF
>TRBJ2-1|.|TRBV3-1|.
TGTGCCAGCAGCCAGACCCAAGAGCAGTTCTTC
CASSQTQEQFF
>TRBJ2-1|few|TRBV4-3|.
TGCGCCAGCAGCCAAGTTTTTCTGGGTCTCTACAATGAGCAGTTCTTC
CASSQVFLGLYNEQFF
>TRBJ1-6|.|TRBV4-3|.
TGCGCCAGCAGCCAAGATATGGCAGCTAATTCACCCCTCCACTTT
CASSQDMAANSPLHF
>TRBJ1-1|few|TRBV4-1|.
TGCGCCAGCAGCCAAGACCCCAGGGGCGGTGGCGCTTTCTTT
CASSQDPRGGGAFF
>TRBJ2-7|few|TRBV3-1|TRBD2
TGTGCCACCTCCCGGGTGGCGGGAGAAGGCCCCTACGAGCAGTACTTC
CATSRVAGEGPYEQYF
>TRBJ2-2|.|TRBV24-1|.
TGTGCCACCAGTGATGGTGGGGGGCCCGGGGAGCTGTTTTTT
CATSDGGGPGELFF
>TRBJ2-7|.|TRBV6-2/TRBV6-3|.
TGTGCCAGCAGTTACCCTAGAGGGTCGCAGTACTTC
CASSYPRGSQYF
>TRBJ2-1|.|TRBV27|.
TGTGCCAGCACGCACTGGCCTGTAAGCTCCTACAATGAGCAGTTCTTC
CASTHWPVSSYNEQFF
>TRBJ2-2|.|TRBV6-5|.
TGTGCCAGCAGTTACTCGCAGCCGGCCGGGGAGCTGTTTTTT
CASSYSQPAGELFF
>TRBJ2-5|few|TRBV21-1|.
TGTGCCAGCAGCAATGAGGGAAAGGCCCAGTACTTC
CASSNEGKAQYF
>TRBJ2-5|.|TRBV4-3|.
TGCGCCAGCAGCCAAGAGTCTCTAGCTGGGGAGACCCAGTACTTC
CASSQESLAGETQYF
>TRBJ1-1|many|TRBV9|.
TGTGCCAGCAGCGAAACAGTGAACACTGAAGCTTTCTTT
CASSETVNTEAFF
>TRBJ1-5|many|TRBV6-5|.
TGTGCCAGCAGTTACACCCCCGAGGGGAATAGCAATCAGCCCCAGCATTTT
CASSYTPEGNSNQPQHF
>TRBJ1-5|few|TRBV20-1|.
TGCAGTGCTCGATGGGGCTTCAGGGATCAGCCCCAGCATTTT
CSARWGFRDQPQHF
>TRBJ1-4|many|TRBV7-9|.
TGTGCCAGCAGCGCAGACGTGGCAACTAATGAAAAACTGTTTTTT
CASSADVATNEKLFF
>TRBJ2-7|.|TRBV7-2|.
TGTGCCAGCAGCTTAGATAACGGTCCCTACGAGCAGTACTTC
CASSLDNGPYEQYF
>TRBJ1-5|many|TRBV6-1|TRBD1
TGTGCCAGCAGTAGGACAGGGGTCAATCAGCCCCAGCATTTT
CASSRTGVNQPQHF
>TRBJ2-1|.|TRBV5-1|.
TGCGCCAGCAGCTTGGAGTCGGCAGTATCCTACAATGAGCAGTTCTTC
CASSLESAVSYNEQFF